The 30 T cell receptor beta chains listed next were all sequenced from one sample in a study of CD8 T cells in ankylosing spondylitis. No antigens are known for them. TCRdb re-called the 5' RACE reads through MiXCR, storing one row per CDR3 protein. Altogether hundreds of thousands of distinct CDR3 sequences are present, approximately 12% being singletons, with the ten largest covering approximately 0.5%. Study-wide points: A TCR beta motif of eight highly homologous variants appeared characteristic of ankylosing spondylitis blood.

The sample consisted of blood, either unsorted or a sorted T cell fraction (not recorded which). The receptor source for this set is a male donor with ankylosing spondylitis.

This clonotype has a count of ten or more. This chain links TRBV20-1 with TRBJ2-7; D is perhaps TRBD2 (6 bases). This CDR3 has 11 residues. Trimming took off 5 bases at V and 1 base at J, with 6 bases between the two ends. Germline V gene sequence: CDR1 DFQATT, CDR2 SNEGSKA (reference sequence). In DNA, the CDR3 is TGCAGTGCTGGGACTTCCTACGAGCAGTACTTC. Encoded protein: CSAGTSYEQYF.

This chain joins TRBV7-3 and TRBJ1-3; D ambiguous. The CDR3 runs to 17 residues. CDR1 and CDR2 (germline): SGHTA, FQGTGA. Trimming cost V 2 bases and J 0 bases, with 14 bases left between them. CDR3 protein: CASSLGLGRTSGNTIYF. CDR3 DNA: TGTGCCAGCAGCTTAGGTTTGGGCCGGACCTCTGGAAACACCATATATTTT.

This clonotype was counted at least ten times. A read error may produce the germline difference seen at one junction end. The rearrangement links TRBV6-1 to TRBJ1-4; D is uncertain. There are 12 residues in the CDR3. CDR1 MNHNS and CDR2 SASEGT come from the germline V gene. The CDR3, as DNA: TGTGCCAGCAGTGACACCGGACCCCAATGGCTTTTT. It yields the protein CASSDTGPQWLF.

This clonotype has a handful of counts. This sequence joins TRBV28 and TRBJ2-7; D is unclear. The germline gives CDR1 MDHEN, CDR2 SYDVKM. Trimming cost V 3 bases and J 0 bases, with 12 bases left between them. The CDR3 is 15 residues long. The CDR3 bases are TGTGCCAGCAGTTTTGAGTACAGCCTCTCCTACGAGCAGTACTTC. This codes for CASSFEYSLSYEQYF.

This clonotype was observed once. The rearrangement links TRBV6-2 or TRBV6-3 to TRBJ2-1; 9 bases match TRBD2. The V and J ends lost 2 bases and 0 bases, in that order; junction bases with no gene match: 8. The CDR3 is 18 amino acids. The germline V gene has CDR1 MNHEY and CDR2 SVGEGT. The CDR3 region has the DNA TGTGCCAGCAGTTACAGGGGGCTAGCGGGGTACTCCTACAATGAGCAGTTCTTC. This sequence encodes CASSYRGLAGYSYNEQFF.

This clonotype was picked up a small number of times. The chain employs TRBV20-1 and TRBJ2-3; 8 nucleotides agree with TRBD2. From germline, CDR1 is DFQATT and CDR2 SNEGSKA (reference sequence). J gave up 3 bases and V 4 bases, and 3 bases lay outside the gene matches. This CDR3 spans 13 amino acids. The CDR3 spells CSAMVAGTDTQYF. DNA of the CDR3: TGCAGTGCTATGGTAGCGGGAACAGATACGCAGTATTTT.

J is TRBJ2-5 and V is TRBV28; the D call may be TRBD1 or TRBD2 (5 bases each). Germline assignment: CDR1 MDHEN and CDR2 SYDVKM. V lost 5 bases and J 5 bases, leaving 18 bases between the germline ends. CDR3 length: 15 residues. CDR3 DNA sequence: TGTGCCAGCAGTCGAGGGGCAGGATTGAGGGAGACCCAGTACTTC. This codes for CASSRGAGLRETQYF.

The chain uses TRBV7-2 and TRBJ1-4, with 8 bases fitting TRBD1. Unmatched junction bases numbered 8, after V lost 6 bases and J lost 8 bases. The CDR3 covers 14 residues. Looked up from germline, CDR1 is SGHTA and CDR2 is FQGNSA. The CDR3 nucleotides read TGTGCCAGCAGTCGACAGGGGTTGGGCGAAAAACTGTTTTTT. It encodes CASSRQGLGEKLFF.

The V and J genes are TRBV12-3 or TRBV12-4 and TRBJ1-2; 8 positions agree with TRBD1. Trimming removed 4 bases from V and 5 bases from J; junction bases left unmatched: 3. The CDR3 consists of 13 residues. The chain's CDR3 is CASSSNRGYGYTF. The CDR3 DNA reads TGTGCCAGCAGTTCAAACAGGGGGTATGGCTACACCTTC.

This clonotype was detected many times. The CDR3 reads CASSSWGSYNEQFF. CDR3 bases: TGTGCCAGCAGTTCTTGGGGCTCCTACAATGAGCAGTTCTTC. This rearrangement joins TRBV6-2 or TRBV6-3 to TRBJ2-1; D not certain. This CDR3 has 14 residues. With 4 bases removed from V and 0 bases from J, the gap between germline ends came to 7 bases. Germline-derived CDR1 and CDR2 are MNHEY and SVGEGT.

This clonotype was seen a few times. The chain uses TRBV5-1 and TRBJ1-1; D gene ambiguous. This CDR3 has 15 amino acids. The V gene's germline CDR1 is SGHRS and CDR2 YFSETQ. Trimming removed 8 bases from V and 3 bases from J, with 20 bases in between. For the CDR3, the DNA is TGCGCCAGTCACCGGGAAGGGAATTGGGACACTGAAGCTTTCTTT. Protein product: CASHREGNWDTEAFF.

There are a few counts of this clonotype. The CDR3 loop reads CSARGRTGDYEQYF. The CDR3 DNA reads as TGCAGTGCTAGAGGGCGGACAGGGGATTACGAGCAGTACTTC. This chain links TRBV20-1 with TRBJ2-7; 9 nucleotides line up with TRBD1. The CDR3 is made up of 14 amino acids. From germline, CDR1 is DFQATT and CDR2 SNEGSKA (reference sequence). The V segment lost 1 base and the J segment 4 bases; nucleotides outside the gene matches: 5.

This clonotype was counted only a few times. V gene TRBV7-9 combines with J gene TRBJ2-1; 9 positions match TRBD1. This CDR3 comprises 16 residues. After removal of 5 bases from V and 9 bases from J, the junction contained 14 bases not matched to a gene. Germline V lookup: CDR1 SEHNR, CDR2 FQNEAQ (reference sequence). CDR3 bases: TGTGCCAGCAGCCCCCGGACAGGGGACCTTGGGGCTGAGCAGTTCTTC. This translates into CASSPRTGDLGAEQFF.

A few counts support this clonotype. The rearrangement links TRBV7-2 to TRBJ1-3; D is perhaps TRBD1 (6 bases). The CDR3 runs to 16 residues. V lost 3 bases and J 0 bases, leaving 12 bases between the germline ends. The germline V gene has CDR1 SGHTA and CDR2 FQGNSA. CDR3 nucleotide sequence: TGTGCCAGCAGCTTGGAGGGACACTACTCTGGAAACACCATATATTTT. This gives the protein CASSLEGHYSGNTIYF.

The rearrangement links TRBV20-1 to TRBJ2-1; 9 positions agree with TRBD2. This CDR3 is 16 amino acids long. Germline V lookup: CDR1 DFQATT, CDR2 SNEGSKA (reference sequence). J lost 3 bases, V lost 2 bases, and 8 bases had no gene match. The chain's CDR3 is CSARLASGIYYNEQFF. CDR3 in DNA: TGCAGTGCTAGATTGGCTAGCGGGATTTACTACAATGAGCAGTTCTTC.

The rearrangement links TRBV15 to TRBJ2-7; the D gene is possibly TRBD2 (5 bases). V dropped 4 bases and J dropped 2 bases, with 24 bases sitting between them. The CDR3 sequence is 18 residues long. Germline V CDR1 and CDR2: LNHNV, YYDKDF (reference sequence). The DNA of the CDR3 is TGTGCCACCAGCAAAGATCCTCCCGGGATCTCCTTTACCTACGAGCAGTACTTC. Protein sequence: CATSKDPPGISFTYEQYF.

This clonotype has only a few counts. This chain connects TRBV7-2 to TRBJ2-6; D is perhaps TRBD1 or TRBD2 (5 bases each). The CDR3 is 16 amino acids. CDR1 and CDR2 (germline): SGHTA, FQGNSA. V shed 4 bases and J shed 12 bases, with 22 bases lying between them. The CDR3 nucleotides are TGTGCCAGCAGCTCTAGTGGGGACCCCCGGGGCACCGTCCTGACTTTC. This gives the protein CASSSSGDPRGTVLTF.

Only a few counts were recorded for this clonotype. The chain is built from TRBV20-1 and TRBJ2-1; 9 bases align to TRBD2. CDR3 length: 13 residues. The trim removed 0 bases at V and 13 bases at J, leaving 7 bases unmatched. Germline V gives CDR1 DFQATT, CDR2 SNEGSKA (reference sequence). As DNA, the CDR3 is TGCAGTGCTAGAGAGGCGCGGGAGGGCAACCAGTTCTTC. Its protein product is CSAREAREGNQFF.

Comment on this clonotype: An end of the junction does not agree with germline; a read error may underlie this. V usage is TRBV18 and J usage is TRBJ2-1; TRBD1 aligns across 10 bases. This CDR3 spans 16 amino acids. From germline, CDR1 is KGHSH and CDR2 LQKENI. The chain's CDR3 is CDSSPTGGELRNEQFF. CDR3 sequence (DNA): TGTGACAGCTCACCGACAGGGGGCGAACTACGCAATGAGCAGTTCTTC.

The sample holds a few counts of this clonotype. The CDR3 reads CASSPSTISNTGELFF. The CDR3 DNA is TGTGCCAGCTCACCGTCGACAATTTCGAACACCGGGGAGCTGTTTTTT. This chain links TRBV18 with TRBJ2-2; unclear D gene. The V and J ends lost 3 bases and 0 bases respectively, with 11 bases between them. From germline, CDR1 is KGHSH and CDR2 LQKENI. The CDR3 contains 16 residues.

The genes are TRBV4-3 and TRBJ2-7, with 7 nucleotides matching TRBD2. Unmatched junction bases numbered 14, after V lost 1 base and J lost 2 bases. CDR1 and CDR2 (germline): LGHNA, YSLEER. This CDR3 comprises 18 residues. As DNA, the CDR3 is TGCGCCAGCAGCCAAGGTTTCACTAGCGATCCCAAGGCCTACGAGCAGTACTTC. Translated: CASSQGFTSDPKAYEQYF.

This clonotype was detected a few times. In DNA, the CDR3 is TGTGCCAGCAGTCCCCCCGGGACTACAAGTGGCTACACCTTC. As protein: CASSPPGTTSGYTF. This chain connects TRBV12-3 or TRBV12-4 to TRBJ1-2; tentatively, D is TRBD1 (5 bases). The V end lost 5 bases, the J end lost 7 bases, and 17 bases lay between the germline ends. The CDR3 is 14 amino acids.

In this sample, this clonotype turned up a few times. The chain combines TRBV7-2 with TRBJ1-6; 11 nucleotides line up with TRBD1. V was pared by 5 bases and J by 10 bases, with 7 bases of the junction left unmatched. The length of the CDR3 is 15 residues. From germline, CDR1 is SGHTA and CDR2 FQGNSA. The CDR3 bases are TGTGCCAGCAGCGCCGGACAGGGGGCTGGGTCACCCCTCCACTTT. Translating it yields CASSAGQGAGSPLHF.

The table lists this clonotype with a few counts. The V and J genes are TRBV7-9 and TRBJ1-4; 8 bases are shared with TRBD1. CDR3 length: 15 amino acids. The germline V gene has CDR1 SEHNR and CDR2 FQNEAQ (reference sequence). Trimming took 5 bases from V and 4 from J; bases not matched to a gene: 6. DNA for the CDR3: TGTGCCAGCAGCAAGGACAGGGAGGATAATGAAAAACTGTTTTTT. It yields the protein CASSKDREDNEKLFF.

This clonotype was seen a few times. The chain couples TRBV10-3 to TRBJ2-3; 7 bases align to TRBD2. In germline, CDR1 is ENHRY, CDR2 SYGVKD. The CDR3 consists of 14 residues. The junction had 10 bases not matched to a gene; V was cut back by 11 bases and J by 2 bases. CDR3 protein: CASQAGPSTDTQYF. CDR3 coding DNA: TGTGCCTCCCAAGCGGGGCCATCCACAGATACGCAGTATTTT.

This clonotype came up many times. The chain carries TRBV7-2 and TRBJ2-2; 7 nucleotides align to TRBD1. Germline values: CDR1 SGHTA, CDR2 FQGNSA. The length of the CDR3 is 14 residues. Germline trimming cut 6 bases from V and 4 bases from J; bases unmatched to any gene: 5. CDR3 loop: CASSGQVGTGELFF. The CDR3 DNA is TGTGCCAGCAGTGGACAGGTCGGCACCGGGGAGCTGTTTTTT.

The table lists this clonotype with a few counts. This chain uses TRBV4-2 with TRBJ1-2, with 12 bases identical to TRBD1. The CDR3 sequence is 20 residues long. CDR1 and CDR2 (germline): LGHNA, YNFKEQ. Unmatched junction bases numbered 19, after V lost 4 bases and J lost 4 bases. CDR3 in amino acids: CASSLRESSGTGGAVYGYTF. DNA for the CDR3: TGTGCCAGCAGCCTAAGGGAATCCTCCGGGACAGGGGGCGCGGTCTATGGCTACACCTTC.

The chain is built from TRBV12-3 or TRBV12-4 and TRBJ1-2; D is undetermined. With 3 bases removed from V and 4 bases from J, the gap between germline ends came to 9 bases. The CDR3 is made up of 13 amino acids. The chain's CDR3 is CASSFKQSYGYTF. In DNA, the CDR3 is TGTGCCAGCAGTTTTAAACAGAGCTATGGCTACACCTTC.

This clonotype was seen a handful of times. The J gene is TRBJ1-5, the V gene TRBV6-2 or TRBV6-3; D gene uncertain. Germline CDR1 is MNHEY and CDR2 is SVGEGT. CDR3 length equals 13 residues. Trimming removed 5 bases at V and 6 bases at J, with 11 bases between. CDR3 in DNA: TGTGCCAGCAGTCTCCGATTGTTTCAGCCCCAGCATTTT. Translated, it gives CASSLRLFQPQHF.

There are many counts of this clonotype. This chain connects TRBV2 to TRBJ2-6; possibly TRBD1 for D (6 bases). Trimming removed 8 bases at V and 5 bases at J, with 7 bases between. Looked up from germline, CDR1 is SNHLY and CDR2 is FYNNEI. The CDR3 spans 12 residues. The CDR3 region is CASGDRANVLTF. In DNA, the CDR3 is TGTGCCAGCGGGGACAGGGCCAACGTCCTGACTTTC.